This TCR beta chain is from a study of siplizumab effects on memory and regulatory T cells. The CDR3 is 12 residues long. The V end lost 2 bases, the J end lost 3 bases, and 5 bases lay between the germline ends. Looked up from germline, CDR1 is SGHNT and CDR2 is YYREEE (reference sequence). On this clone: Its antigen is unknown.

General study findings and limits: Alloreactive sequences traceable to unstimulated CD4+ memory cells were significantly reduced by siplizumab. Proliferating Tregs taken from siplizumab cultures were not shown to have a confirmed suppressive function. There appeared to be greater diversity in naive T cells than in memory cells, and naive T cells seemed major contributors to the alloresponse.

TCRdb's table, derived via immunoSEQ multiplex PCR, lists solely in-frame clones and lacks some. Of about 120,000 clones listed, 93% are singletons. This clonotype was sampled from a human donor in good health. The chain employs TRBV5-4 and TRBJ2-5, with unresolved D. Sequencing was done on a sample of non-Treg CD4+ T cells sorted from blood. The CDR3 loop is CASSFKEETQYF. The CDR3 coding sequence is TGTGCCAGCAGCTTTAAAGAAGAGACCCAGTACTTC.